This passage covers 12 T cell receptor beta chains from one sample sequenced in a study of T cell repertoires in cytomegalovirus infection. TCRdb re-called the reads through MiXCR, storing one row per CDR3 protein. Among some 400,000 distinct CDR3 sequences listed, under 40% were seen once. Specimen: PBMCs. The receptors originated from a human donor in good health (CMV status not recorded). Some clones in this sample may be carry-over from other donors' samples.

This chain joins TRBV14 and TRBJ2-7, with 8 nucleotides matching TRBD1. The CDR3 is 17 amino acids. Germline V gene data show CDR1 as SGHDN and CDR2 as FVKESK. Germline trimming cut 2 bases from V and 5 bases from J; bases unmatched to any gene: 14. CDR3 sequence: CASSQRFGDRPGNEQYF. CDR3 bases: TGTGCCAGCAGCCAACGATTCGGGGACAGGCCTGGGAACGAGCAGTACTTC.

This clonotype has at least ten counts. The rearrangement uses TRBV19 and TRBJ1-5, with TRBD1 identical over 8 bases. The CDR3 is made up of 17 amino acids. Germline-derived CDR1 and CDR2 are LNHDA and SQIVND (reference sequence). V lost 6 bases, J lost 2 bases, and 12 bases stayed unmatched. The CDR3 DNA reads TGTGCCAGTAGCCCCGGACAGGGCGGGGCAGGCAATCAGCCCCAGCATTTT. Protein product: CASSPGQGGAGNQPQHF. The full variable domain, with the rest looked up from reference TRBV19 and TRBJ1-5, is DGGITQSPKYLFRKEGQNVTLSCEQNLNHDAMYWYRQDPGQGLRLIYYSQIVNDFQKGDIAEGYSVSREKKESFPLTVTSAQKNPTAFYLCASSPGQGGAGNQPQHFGDGTRLSIL.

This chain uses TRBV4-1 with TRBJ2-2; TRBD1 is a possible D gene (5 bases). This CDR3 is 15 amino acids long. In germline, CDR1 is MGHRA, CDR2 YSYEKL. V was shortened by 7 bases and J by 5 bases, with 17 bases between the two germline ends. Here the CDR3 DNA reads TGCGCCAGCACCCTAGACAGACCAGGGACCGGGGAGCTGTTTTTT. Encoded protein: CASTLDRPGTGELFF.

Comments on this clonotype: The CDR3 does not end in the conserved phenylalanine or tryptophan, so this is likely a read error. The rearrangement links TRBV2 to TRBJ2-7; weak D call: TRBD2 (5 bases). V was trimmed by 5 bases and J by 4 bases, leaving 15 bases between them. This CDR3 has 14 amino acids. Per the germline V gene, CDR1 is SNHLY and CDR2 is FYNNEI. Here the CDR3 reads CASSPLSRGYEQYC. CDR3 nucleotide sequence: TGTGCCAGCAGTCCACTATCACGGGGATACGAGCAGTACTGC.

This chain links TRBV6-6 with TRBJ2-1, with D unclear. This CDR3 is 12 amino acids long. The germline V and J ends were trimmed by 2 bases and 8 bases, with 7 bases remaining between them. The germline gives CDR1 MNHNY, CDR2 SVGAGI (reference sequence). CDR3 nucleotide sequence: TGTGCCAGCAGTTACCTGGGCCATGAGCAGTTCTTC. Translating it yields CASSYLGHEQFF.

About this clonotype: No conserved phenylalanine or tryptophan ends this CDR3, so it is likely a read error. This chain connects TRBV11-2 to TRBJ2-1; TRBD1 might be the D (5 bases). The germline V gene has CDR1 SGHAT and CDR2 FQNNGV. The length of the CDR3 is 12 residues. Deletions cut 3 bases from V and 13 bases from J, with 13 bases between. CDR3 amino acids: CASSFKGPRQFL. DNA for the CDR3: TGTGCCAGCAGCTTTAAGGGGCCGCGACAGTTCTTA.

In regard to this clonotype: The conserved final phenylalanine or tryptophan is absent from the CDR3, which likely points to a read error. This chain joins TRBV28 and TRBJ2-4; 8 bases align to TRBD2. J lost 1 base, V lost 2 bases, and 13 bases had no gene match. The CDR3 runs 19 residues. Germline V gene data show CDR1 as MDHEN and CDR2 as SYDVKM. The CDR3 nucleotides are TGTGCCAGCAGTTTAGTGGCGGGGGGCCGCCCCCTGGCCAAAAACATTCAGTACTTA. Protein: CASSLVAGGRPLAKNIQYL.

The J gene is TRBJ2-6, the V gene TRBV6-5; no clear D gene. Between the trimmed V and J ends, which lost 5 bases and 4 bases, there was a span of 18 bases. Germline CDR1 MNHEY, CDR2 SVGAGI. There are 17 residues in the CDR3. CDR3 bases: TGTGCCAGCAGTGATGATTTTCGGGCGGCCGGGGCCAACGTCCTGACTTTC. Its translation: CASSDDFRAAGANVLTF.

The table lists this clonotype with a few counts. The genes are TRBV7-9 and TRBJ1-1, with D possibly TRBD1 on 5 matching bases. The CDR3 consists of 15 residues. Between the trimmed V and J ends, which lost 5 bases and 3 bases, there was a span of 16 bases. The V gene's germline CDR1 is SEHNR and CDR2 FQNEAQ (reference sequence). The CDR3 region has the DNA TGTGCCAGCAGCCCCCGGGGCGGGACGGACACTGAAGCTTTCTTT. Translating it yields CASSPRGGTDTEAFF.

The CDR3 DNA follows: TGCGCCAGCAGCTTGGGGGACAGGGGATGGCGAACCTACGAGCAGTACTTC. Its translation is CASSLGDRGWRTYEQYF. The chain uses TRBV5-1 and TRBJ2-7; 10 bases line up with TRBD1. V gave up 0 bases and J gave up 2 bases; unmatched junction bases: 8. The CDR3 runs 17 residues. Germline V gene sequence: CDR1 SGHRS, CDR2 YFSETQ.

This clonotype was found many times. This rearrangement joins TRBV12-3 or TRBV12-4 to TRBJ2-2; 7 bases align to TRBD1. The CDR3 length is 14 residues. Trimming took 6 bases from V and 2 from J; bases not matched to a gene: 3. The CDR3 sequence is CASSRGSNTGELFF. The CDR3 region has the DNA TGTGCCAGCAGCAGGGGGAGCAACACCGGGGAGCTGTTTTTT.

This clonotype is a singleton in its sample. A read error is likely, as this CDR3 ends without the conserved phenylalanine or tryptophan. This chain uses TRBV7-2 with TRBJ2-1; D may be TRBD1 (6 bases). The CDR3 contains 15 residues. V lost 6 bases and J 7 bases, leaving 19 bases between the germline ends. Germline V gene lookup returns CDR1 SGHTA and CDR2 FQGNSA. For the CDR3, the DNA is TGTGCCAGCAGGCTTCGTGGGGGCCTTAGGAATGAGCAGTTCTTA. Translated, it gives CASRLRGGLRNEQFL.